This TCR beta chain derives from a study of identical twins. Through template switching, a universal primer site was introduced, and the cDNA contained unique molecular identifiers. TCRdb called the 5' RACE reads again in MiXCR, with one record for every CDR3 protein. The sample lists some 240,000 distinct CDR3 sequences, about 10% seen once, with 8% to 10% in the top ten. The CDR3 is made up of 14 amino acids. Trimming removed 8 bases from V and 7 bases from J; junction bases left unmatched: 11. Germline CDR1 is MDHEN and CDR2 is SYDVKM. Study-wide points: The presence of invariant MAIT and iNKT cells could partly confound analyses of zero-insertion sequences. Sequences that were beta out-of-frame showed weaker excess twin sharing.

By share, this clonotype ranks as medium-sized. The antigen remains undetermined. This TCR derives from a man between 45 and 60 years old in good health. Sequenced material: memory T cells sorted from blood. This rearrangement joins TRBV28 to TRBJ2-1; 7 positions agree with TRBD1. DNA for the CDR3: TGTGCCAGCGCTTCGCTCGACAGGGTAAATGAGCAGTTCTTC. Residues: CASASLDRVNEQFF.